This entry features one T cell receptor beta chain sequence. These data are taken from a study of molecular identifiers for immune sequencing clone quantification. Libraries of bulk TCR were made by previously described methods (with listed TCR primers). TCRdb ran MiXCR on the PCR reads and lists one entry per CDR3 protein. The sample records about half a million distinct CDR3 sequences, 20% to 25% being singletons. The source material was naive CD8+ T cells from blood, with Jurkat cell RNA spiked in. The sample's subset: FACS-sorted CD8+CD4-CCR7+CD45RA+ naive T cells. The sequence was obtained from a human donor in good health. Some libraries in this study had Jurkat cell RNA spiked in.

This CDR3 is CASSRQGIGNQPQHF. CDR3 DNA sequence: TGTGCCAGCAGCCGACAGGGGATAGGCAATCAGCCCCAGCATTTT. This chain links TRBV11-2 with TRBJ1-5, with 8 bases aligning to TRBD1. V lost 5 bases to trimming and J lost 2 bases; unmatched junction nucleotides: 5. Germline lookup yields CDR1 SGHAT and CDR2 FQNNGV. The CDR3 runs to 15 residues.